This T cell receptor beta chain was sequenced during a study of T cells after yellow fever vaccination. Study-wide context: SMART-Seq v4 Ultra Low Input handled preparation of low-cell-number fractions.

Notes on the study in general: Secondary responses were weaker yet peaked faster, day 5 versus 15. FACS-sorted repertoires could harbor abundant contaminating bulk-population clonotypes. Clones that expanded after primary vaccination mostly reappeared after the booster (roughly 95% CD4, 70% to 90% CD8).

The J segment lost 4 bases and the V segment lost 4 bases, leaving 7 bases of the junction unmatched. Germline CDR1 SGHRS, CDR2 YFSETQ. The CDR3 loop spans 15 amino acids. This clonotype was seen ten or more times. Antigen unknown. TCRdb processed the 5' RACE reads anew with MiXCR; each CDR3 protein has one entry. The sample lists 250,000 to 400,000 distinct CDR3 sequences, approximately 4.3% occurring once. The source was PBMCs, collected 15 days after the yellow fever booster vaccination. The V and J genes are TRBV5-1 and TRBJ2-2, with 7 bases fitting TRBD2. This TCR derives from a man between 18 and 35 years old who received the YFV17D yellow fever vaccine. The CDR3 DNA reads TGCGCCAGCAGCCCGAGCGGGGCTGGCACCGGGGAGCTGTTTTTT. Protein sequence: CASSPSGAGTGELFF.